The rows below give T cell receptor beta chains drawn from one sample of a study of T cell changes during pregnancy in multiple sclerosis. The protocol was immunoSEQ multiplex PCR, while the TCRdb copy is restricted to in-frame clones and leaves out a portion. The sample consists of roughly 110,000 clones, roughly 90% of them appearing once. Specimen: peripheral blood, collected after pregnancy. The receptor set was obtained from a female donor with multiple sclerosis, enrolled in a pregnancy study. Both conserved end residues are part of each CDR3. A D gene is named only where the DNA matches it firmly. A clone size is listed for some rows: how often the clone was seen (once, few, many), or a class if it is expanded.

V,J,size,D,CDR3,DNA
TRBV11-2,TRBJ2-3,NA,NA,CASSIQGPDTQYF,TGTGCCAGCAGCATACAGGGACCAGATACGCAGTATTTT
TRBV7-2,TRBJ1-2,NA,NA,CASSLSSFYGYTF,TGTGCCAGCAGCTTAAGTAGTTTCTATGGCTACACCTTC
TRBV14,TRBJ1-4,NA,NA,CASSLSHLGGEKLFF,TGTGCCAGCAGCCTCAGCCACCTAGGGGGTGAAAAACTGTTTTTT
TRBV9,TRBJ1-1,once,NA,CASSVVETVTTEAFF,TGTGCCAGCAGCGTAGTGGAGACAGTGACTACTGAAGCTTTCTTT
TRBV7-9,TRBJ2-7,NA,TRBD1,CASSLPRRGQGGYEQYF,TGTGCCAGCAGCTTACCTAGAAGAGGACAGGGGGGCTACGAGCAGTACTTC
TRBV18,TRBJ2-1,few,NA,CASSQAAPEQFF,TGTGCCAGCTCACAAGCGGCGCCTGAGCAGTTCTTC
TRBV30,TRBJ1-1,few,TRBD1,CAWSVGQGVRAFF,TGTGCCTGGAGTGTAGGCCAGGGGGTAAGGGCTTTCTTT
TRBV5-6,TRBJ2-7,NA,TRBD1,CASSFGARGLLSSYEQYF,TGTGCCAGCAGCTTTGGGGCCAGGGGGCTACTAAGCTCCTACGAGCAGTACTTC
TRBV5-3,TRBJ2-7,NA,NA,CARSRISGESTYEQYF,TGTGCCAGAAGCCGGATCTCAGGGGAGTCGACCTACGAGCAGTACTTC
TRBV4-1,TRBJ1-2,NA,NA,CASSQAAGAEDYGYTF,TGCGCCAGCAGCCAAGCGGCGGGTGCAGAAGACTATGGCTACACCTTC
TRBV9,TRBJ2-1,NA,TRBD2,CASSEGLYNEQFF,TGTGCCAGCAGCGAGGGACTATACAATGAGCAGTTCTTC
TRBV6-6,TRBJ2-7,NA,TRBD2,CASTGLAGVSEQYF,TGTGCCAGCACCGGACTAGCGGGAGTGAGCGAGCAGTACTTC
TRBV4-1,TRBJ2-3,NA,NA,CASSQASTTDTQYF,TGCGCCAGCAGCCAAGCTAGCACGACAGATACGCAGTATTTT
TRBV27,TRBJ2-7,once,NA,CASSLAAAGHLLPYF,TGTGCCAGCAGTTTAGCGGCAGCGGGACACCTTTTGCCGTACTTC
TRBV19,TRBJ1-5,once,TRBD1,CASSIDTTGAHQPQHF,TGTGCCAGTAGTATAGATACGACAGGGGCCCATCAGCCCCAGCATTTT
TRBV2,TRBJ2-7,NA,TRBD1,CASRDRGYEQYF,TGTGCCAGCAGGGACAGGGGTTACGAGCAGTACTTC
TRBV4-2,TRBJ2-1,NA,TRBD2,CASSQDLLAGGLGSYNEQFF,TGTGCCAGCAGCCAAGATCTACTAGCGGGGGGGCTAGGTTCCTACAATGAGCAGTTCTTC
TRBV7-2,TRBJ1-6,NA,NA,CASSLAKGGNSPLHF,TGTGCCAGCAGCTTAGCGAAGGGAGGGAATTCACCCCTCCACTTT
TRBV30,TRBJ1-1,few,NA,CAWSVLETEAFF,TGTGCCTGGAGTGTATTGGAGACTGAAGCTTTCTTT
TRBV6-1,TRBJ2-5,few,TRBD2,CASSASSGRRETQYF,TGTGCCAGCAGCGCCTCTAGCGGGAGACGGGAGACCCAGTACTTC
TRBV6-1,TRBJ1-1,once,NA,CAGRREGNTEAFF,TGTGCCGGCCGTCGAGAGGGGAACACTGAAGCTTTCTTT
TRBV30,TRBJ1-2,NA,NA,CAWSVGGNGHTF,TGTGCCTGGAGTGTAGGAGGGAATGGCCACACCTTC
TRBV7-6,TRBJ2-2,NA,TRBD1,CASSLFHRSGGNTGELFF,TGTGCCAGCAGCTTATTCCACCGTTCAGGGGGAAACACCGGGGAGCTGTTTTTT
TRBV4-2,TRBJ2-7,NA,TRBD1,CASSQDLGQGGYEQYF,TGTGCCAGCAGCCAAGACCTAGGACAGGGAGGCTACGAGCAGTACTTC
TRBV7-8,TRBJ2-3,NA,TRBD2,CASSLPGLAGATQYF,TGTGCCAGCAGCTTACCTGGACTAGCGGGAGCTACGCAGTATTTT
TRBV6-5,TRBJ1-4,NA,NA,CATSGGQGEKLFF,TGTGCCACCTCCGGGGGGCAGGGTGAAAAACTGTTTTTT
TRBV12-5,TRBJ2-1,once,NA,CARSGCGASYNEQFF,TGTGCTAGGAGCGGGTGCGGGGCTTCCTACAATGAGCAGTTCTTC
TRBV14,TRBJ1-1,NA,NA,CASSQEGGATEAFF,TGTGCCAGCAGCCAAGAAGGGGGGGCAACTGAAGCTTTCTTT
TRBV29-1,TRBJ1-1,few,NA,CSVLNTEAFF,TGCAGCGTTTTAAACACTGAAGCTTTCTTT
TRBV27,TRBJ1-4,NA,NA,CASSFRRGTTNEKLFF,TGTGCCAGCAGTTTCCGAAGGGGCACAACTAATGAAAAACTGTTTTTT
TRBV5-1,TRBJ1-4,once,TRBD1,CASSLAPPTGGGGSTNEKLFF,TGCGCCAGCAGCTTGGCCCCTCCGACAGGGGGAGGGGGCTCAACTAATGAAAAACTGTTTTTT
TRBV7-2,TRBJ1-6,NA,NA,CASSSFPAGIGSSPLHF,TGTGCCAGCAGCTCTTTCCCTGCAGGGATCGGTAGTTCACCCCTCCACTTT
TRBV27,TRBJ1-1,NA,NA,CASSFRGWDTEAFF,TGTGCCAGCAGTTTCAGGGGATGGGACACTGAAGCTTTCTTT
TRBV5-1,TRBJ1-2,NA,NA,CASSPSGNIYGYTF,TGCGCCAGCAGCCCGTCAGGTAACATCTATGGCTACACCTTC
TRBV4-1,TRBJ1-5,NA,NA,CASSPESVRGFSNQPQHF,TGCGCCAGCAGCCCCGAAAGCGTCAGGGGATTTTCGAATCAGCCCCAGCATTTT
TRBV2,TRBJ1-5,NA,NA,CASSEEWGGDQPQHF,TGTGCCAGCAGTGAAGAATGGGGGGGAGATCAGCCCCAGCATTTT
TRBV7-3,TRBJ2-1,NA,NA,CASSLSLANEQFF,TGTGCCAGCAGCTTAAGTCTAGCTAATGAGCAGTTCTTC